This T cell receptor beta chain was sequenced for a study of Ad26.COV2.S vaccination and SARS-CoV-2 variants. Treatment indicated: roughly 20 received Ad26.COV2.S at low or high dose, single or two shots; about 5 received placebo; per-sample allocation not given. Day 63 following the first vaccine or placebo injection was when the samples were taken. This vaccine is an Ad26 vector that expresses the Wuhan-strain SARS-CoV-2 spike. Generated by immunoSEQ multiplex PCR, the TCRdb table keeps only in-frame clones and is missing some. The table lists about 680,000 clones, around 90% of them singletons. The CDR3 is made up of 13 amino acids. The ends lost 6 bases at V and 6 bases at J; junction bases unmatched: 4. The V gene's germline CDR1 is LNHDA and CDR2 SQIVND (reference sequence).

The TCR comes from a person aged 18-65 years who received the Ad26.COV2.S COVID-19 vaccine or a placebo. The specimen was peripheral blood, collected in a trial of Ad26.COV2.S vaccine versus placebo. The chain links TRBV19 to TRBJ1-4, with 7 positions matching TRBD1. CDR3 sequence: CASRTGTDEKLFF. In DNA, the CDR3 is TGTGCCAGTAGGACCGGGACAGATGAAAAACTGTTTTTT.